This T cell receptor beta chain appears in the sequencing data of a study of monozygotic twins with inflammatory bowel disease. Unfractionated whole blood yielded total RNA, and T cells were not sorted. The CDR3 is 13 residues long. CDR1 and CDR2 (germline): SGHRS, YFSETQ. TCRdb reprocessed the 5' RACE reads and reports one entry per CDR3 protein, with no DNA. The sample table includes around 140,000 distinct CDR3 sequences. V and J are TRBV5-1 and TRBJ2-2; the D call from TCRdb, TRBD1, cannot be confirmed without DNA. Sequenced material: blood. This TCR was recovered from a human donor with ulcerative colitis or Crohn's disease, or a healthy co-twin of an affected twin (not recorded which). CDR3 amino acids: CASSGLGAGELFF.